This TCR beta chain was sequenced for a study of blood T cell repertoires in COVID-19 (dated by TCRdb to 2019 to 2021). For context, the study as a whole: The collaborator samples originated in the United States, Italy and Spain and spanned the acute and convalescent phases of COVID-19. The material from the prospective study consisted of cDNA or gDNA derived from T cells, B-cell-depleted T cells, or PBMCs. The dataset comprised deeply sampled blood TCRbeta repertoires from subjects exposed to, actively infected with, or recovered from COVID-19. The repertoires were released in a freely available public database intended as a resource for research on the immune response to SARS-CoV-2. Samples were obtained from the ongoing ImmuneRACE study (first 160 participants) and from 1,254 subjects provided by 6 global collaborators. Nearly every sample came with metadata listing a de-identified subject ID, COVID-19 status, age in years and sex. Where HLA class I and class II types were available, the types were taken from metadata supplied by the sample provider, not from assay-based typing. What the study reported, not specific to this receptor: Clinical and demographic metadata were provided uncurated, with the amount varying by source and participant.

CDR1 LGHNT and CDR2 FRNRAP are derived from the germline V gene. From its cysteine to its phenylalanine, the CDR3 spans 14 amino acids. The CDR3 DNA has 42 bases and is translated from base 1. Trimming takes 0 bases from V and 10 bases from J, and the germline ends sit 12 bases apart. This clone appeared once. Its antigen specificity is not known. The record has no base qualities; no much larger clone is one base away. TCRbeta CDR3 regions were amplified from genomic DNA by means of the immunoSEQ Assay, a bias-controlled multiplex PCR. As for the authors' bioinformatics: Within the assay, amplification of reference gene primers was used to estimate how many nucleated cells each sample contained. To quantify the absolute abundance of each unique TCRbeta CDR3 rearrangement, sequence reads were collapsed and filtered. For each sample, productive Simpson clonality was calculated as the square root of Simpson's diversity index across productive rearrangements. The table comes from immuneACCESS by way of TCRdb, which keeps in-frame sequences with V and J called. Part of the clones is missing from these tables; in studies checked, under half for an unresolved V gene and the rest for unknown reasons. For V, J and clone size, that table is used; D and trimming come from the DNA. The sample contains about 170,000 clones, over 85% of them found a single time. The ten largest clones capture 3.5% to 5% of the sample.

Collaborating institutions collected whole blood in K2EDTA tubes following their own protocols. Collaborator samples were shipped for TCRbeta analysis as frozen whole blood, isolated PBMCs, or DNA extracted from either sample type. This chain joins TRBV12-5 to TRBJ1-4, with the D segment identity uncertain. Sequenced sample: peripheral blood. The sequence was collected from a woman aged 45-59 years with acute or convalescent COVID-19. The CDR3 corresponds to CASGLVPGFGKLFF. Read as DNA, the sequence is TGTGCTAGTGGTTTGGTTCCCGGGTTTGGAAAACTGTTTTTT.